A single sample is the source of the 8 T cell receptor beta chains below, sequenced in a study of blood T cell repertoires in COVID-19. Assay: immunoSEQ multiplex PCR; the TCRdb copy retains only in-frame clones and omits some. The sample has 220,000 or so clones, 75% to 85% seen once. Sequencing used peripheral blood. The receptors originated from an elderly woman with COVID-19, enrolled during active disease.

This chain links TRBV12-3 or TRBV12-4 with TRBJ1-1; no clear D. The CDR3 covers 13 residues. V lost 7 bases and J lost 3, with 12 bases in between. The CDR3 region has the DNA TGTGCCAGCAAGGCTGGGCTGGACACTGAAGCTTTCTTT. Translated: CASKAGLDTEAFF.

This clone occurred a few times. The V and J genes are TRBV20-1 and TRBJ2-7; 8 positions match TRBD1. V lost 6 bases to trimming and J lost 6 bases; unmatched junction nucleotides: 4. In germline, CDR1 is DFQATT, CDR2 SNEGSKA (reference sequence). The CDR3 runs to 11 residues. CDR3 amino acids: CSASDRVEQYF. In nucleotides, the CDR3 is TGCAGTGCCTCGGACAGGGTCGAGCAGTACTTC.

This sequence joins TRBV5-5 and TRBJ1-5, with 10 bases matching TRBD1. J gave up 6 bases and V 4 bases, and 7 bases lay outside the gene matches. CDR3 length: 15 amino acids. Germline V gives CDR1 SGHKS, CDR2 YYEKEE (reference sequence). CDR3 in amino acids: CASSKTGGASQPQHF. Written as DNA, the CDR3 is TGTGCCAGCAGCAAGACAGGGGGCGCAAGTCAGCCCCAGCATTTT.

The rearrangement joins TRBV7-2 to TRBJ2-7, with D tentatively TRBD2 (6 bases). The germline V gene has CDR1 SGHTA and CDR2 FQGNSA. The V end lost 0 bases, the J end lost 2 bases, and 11 bases lay between the germline ends. This CDR3 is built from 15 residues. The CDR3 DNA reads as TGTGCCAGCAGCTTAGCTGGGACGGGAGCCTACGAGCAGTACTTC. Protein: CASSLAGTGAYEQYF.

The rearrangement joins TRBV27 to TRBJ1-6, with a tentative D call TRBD1 (6 bases). Trimming pared 6 bases from V and 4 bases from J, leaving 10 bases between. The CDR3 has 14 residues. Germline-derived CDR1 and CDR2 are MNHEY and SMNVEV (reference sequence). CDR3 residues: CASRLGQYNSPLHF. CDR3 nucleotides: TGTGCCAGCAGGTTAGGACAGTATAATTCACCCCTCCACTTT.

A note on this clone: One end of the junction is discordant with germline, which a read error may explain. The gene calls are TRBV19 and TRBJ1-2, with 11 positions matching TRBD1. This CDR3 has 15 residues. Germline V gene sequence: CDR1 LNHDA, CDR2 SQIVND (reference sequence). Written as DNA, the CDR3 is TGTGCCTGTAGAAGAGGGACAGGGGGAAACTATGGCTACACCTTC. Protein: CACRRGTGGNYGYTF.

V is TRBV11-1 and J is TRBJ1-1; tentatively, D is TRBD1 (6 bases). The ends were cut back, 5 bases at V and 4 bases at J, with 14 bases in the middle. The length of the CDR3 is 14 residues. Germline V lookup: CDR1 SGHAT, CDR2 FQDESV (reference sequence). The CDR3 DNA is TGTGCCAGCAGCAAAGGACAGATCAGCACTGAAGCTTTCTTT. It is translated as CASSKGQISTEAFF.

This chain connects TRBV6-2 or TRBV6-3 to TRBJ2-1; D is possibly TRBD2 (6 bases). Trimming took 4 bases from V and 13 from J, leaving 14 bases between them. CDR3 length: 12 amino acids. Germline assignment: CDR1 MNHEY and CDR2 SVGEGT. The CDR3 sequence is CASSSGTSTQFF. CDR3 nucleotide sequence: TGTGCCAGCAGTTCCGGGACTTCAACCCAGTTCTTC.